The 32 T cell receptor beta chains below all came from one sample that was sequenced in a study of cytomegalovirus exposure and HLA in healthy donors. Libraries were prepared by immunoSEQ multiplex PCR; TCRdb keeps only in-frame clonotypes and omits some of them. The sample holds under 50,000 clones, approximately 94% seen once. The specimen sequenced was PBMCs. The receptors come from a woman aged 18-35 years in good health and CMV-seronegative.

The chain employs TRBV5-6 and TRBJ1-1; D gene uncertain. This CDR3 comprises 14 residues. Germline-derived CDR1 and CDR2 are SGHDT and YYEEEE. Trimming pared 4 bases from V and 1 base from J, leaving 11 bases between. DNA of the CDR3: TGTGCCAGCAGCCCGCCTGCAGGGAACACTGAAGCTTTCTTT. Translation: CASSPPAGNTEAFF.

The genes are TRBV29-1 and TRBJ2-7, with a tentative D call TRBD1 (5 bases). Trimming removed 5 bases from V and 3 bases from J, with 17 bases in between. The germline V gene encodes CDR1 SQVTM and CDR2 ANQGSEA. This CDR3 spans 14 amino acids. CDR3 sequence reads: CSVIFRVESYEQYF. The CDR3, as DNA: TGCAGCGTTATTTTCAGGGTGGAGAGCTACGAGCAGTACTTC.

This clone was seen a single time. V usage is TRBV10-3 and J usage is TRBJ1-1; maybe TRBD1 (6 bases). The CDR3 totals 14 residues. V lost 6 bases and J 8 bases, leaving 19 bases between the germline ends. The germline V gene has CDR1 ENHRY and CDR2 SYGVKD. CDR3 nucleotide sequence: TGTGCCATCAGCCCGACAGGACCCGAACGGGAAGCTTTCTTT. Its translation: CAISPTGPEREAFF.

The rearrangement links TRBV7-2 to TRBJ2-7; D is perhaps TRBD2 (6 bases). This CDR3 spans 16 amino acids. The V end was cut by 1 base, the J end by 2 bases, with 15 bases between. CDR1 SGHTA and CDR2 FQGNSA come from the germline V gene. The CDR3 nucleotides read TGTGCCAGCAGCTTAGATGGAGGGAGTCCCACCTACGAGCAGTACTTC. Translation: CASSLDGGSPTYEQYF. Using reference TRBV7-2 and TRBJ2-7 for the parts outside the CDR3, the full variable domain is GAGVSQSPSNKVTEKGKDVELRCDPISGHTALYWYRQSLGQGLEFLIYFQGNSAPDKSGLPSDRFSAERTGGSVSTLTIQRTQQEDSAVYLCASSLDGGSPTYEQYFGPGTRLTVT.

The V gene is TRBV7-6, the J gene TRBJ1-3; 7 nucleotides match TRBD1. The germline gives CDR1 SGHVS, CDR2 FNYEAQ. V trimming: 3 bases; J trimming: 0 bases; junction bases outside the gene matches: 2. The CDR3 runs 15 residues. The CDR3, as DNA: TGTGCCAGCAGCTTGGGACAGAGCTCTGGAAACACCATATATTTT. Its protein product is CASSLGQSSGNTIYF.

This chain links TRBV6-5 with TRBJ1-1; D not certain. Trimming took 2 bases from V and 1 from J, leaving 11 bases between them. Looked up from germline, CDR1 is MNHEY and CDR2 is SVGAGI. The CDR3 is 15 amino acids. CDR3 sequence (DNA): TGTGCCAGCAGTTACGTAGGGAGAGAGAACACTGAAGCTTTCTTT. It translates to CASSYVGRENTEAFF.

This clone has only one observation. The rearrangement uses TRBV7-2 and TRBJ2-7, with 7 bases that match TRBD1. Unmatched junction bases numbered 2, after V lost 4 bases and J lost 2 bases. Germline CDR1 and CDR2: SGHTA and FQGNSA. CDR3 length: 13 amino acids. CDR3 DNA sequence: TGTGCCAGCAGCTACAGGGGACCCTACGAGCAGTACTTC. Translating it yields CASSYRGPYEQYF.

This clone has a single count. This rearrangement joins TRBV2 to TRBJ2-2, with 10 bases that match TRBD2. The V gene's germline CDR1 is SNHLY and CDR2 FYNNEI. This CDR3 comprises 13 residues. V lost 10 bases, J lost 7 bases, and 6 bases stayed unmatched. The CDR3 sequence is CATTEREGGELFF. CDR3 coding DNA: TGTGCCACAACTGAGCGGGAGGGCGGGGAGCTGTTTTTT.

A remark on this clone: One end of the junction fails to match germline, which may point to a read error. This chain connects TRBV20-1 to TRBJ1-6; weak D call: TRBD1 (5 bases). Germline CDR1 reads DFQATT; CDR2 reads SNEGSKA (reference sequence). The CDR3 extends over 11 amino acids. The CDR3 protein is CSARDVGGPSF. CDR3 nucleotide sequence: TGCAGTGCTAGAGATGTGGGGGGTCCCAGCTTT.

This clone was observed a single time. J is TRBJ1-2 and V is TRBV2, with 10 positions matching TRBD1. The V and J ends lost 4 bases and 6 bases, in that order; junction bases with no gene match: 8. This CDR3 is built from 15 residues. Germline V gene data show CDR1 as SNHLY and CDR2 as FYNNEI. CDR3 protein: CASSAAGQGLHGYTF. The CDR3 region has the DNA TGTGCCAGCAGTGCCGCGGGACAGGGGTTACATGGCTACACCTTC.

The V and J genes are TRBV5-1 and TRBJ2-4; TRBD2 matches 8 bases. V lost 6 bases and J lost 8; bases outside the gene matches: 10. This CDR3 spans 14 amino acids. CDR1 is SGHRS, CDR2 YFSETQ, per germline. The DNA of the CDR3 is TGCGCCAGCACTCCAGGACTAGCAAGGGACATTCAGTACTTC. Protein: CASTPGLARDIQYF.

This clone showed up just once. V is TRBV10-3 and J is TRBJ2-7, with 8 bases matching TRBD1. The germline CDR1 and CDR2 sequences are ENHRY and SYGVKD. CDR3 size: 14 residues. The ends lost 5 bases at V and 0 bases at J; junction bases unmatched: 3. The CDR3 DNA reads TGTGCCATCAGTTTGGACAGGGCCTCCTACGAGCAGTACTTC. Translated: CAISLDRASYEQYF.

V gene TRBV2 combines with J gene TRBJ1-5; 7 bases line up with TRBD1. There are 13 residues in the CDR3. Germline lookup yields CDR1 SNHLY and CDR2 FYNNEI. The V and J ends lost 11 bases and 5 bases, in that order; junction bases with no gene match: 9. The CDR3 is CAGQQGPHQPQHF. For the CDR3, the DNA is TGTGCCGGTCAACAGGGGCCCCATCAGCCCCAGCATTTT.

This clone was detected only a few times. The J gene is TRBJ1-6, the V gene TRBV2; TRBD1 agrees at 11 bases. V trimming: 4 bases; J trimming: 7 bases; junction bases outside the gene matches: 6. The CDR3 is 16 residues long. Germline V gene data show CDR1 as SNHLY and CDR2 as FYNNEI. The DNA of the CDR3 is TGTGCCAGCAGTGTGAGCGGGGACAGGGGGAATTCACCCCTCCACTTT. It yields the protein CASSVSGDRGNSPLHF.

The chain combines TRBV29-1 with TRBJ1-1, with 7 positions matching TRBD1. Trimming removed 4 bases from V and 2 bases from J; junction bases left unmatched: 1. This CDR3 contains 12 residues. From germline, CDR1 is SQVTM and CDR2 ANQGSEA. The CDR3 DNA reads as TGCAGCGTTGGACAGGGTAACACTGAAGCTTTCTTT. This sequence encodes CSVGQGNTEAFF.

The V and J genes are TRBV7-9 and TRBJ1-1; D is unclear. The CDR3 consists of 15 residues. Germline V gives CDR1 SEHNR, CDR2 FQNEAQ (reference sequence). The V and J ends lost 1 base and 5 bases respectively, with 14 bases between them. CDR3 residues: CASSLGVVGITEAFF. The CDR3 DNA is TGTGCCAGCAGCTTAGGCGTCGTTGGTATAACTGAAGCTTTCTTT.

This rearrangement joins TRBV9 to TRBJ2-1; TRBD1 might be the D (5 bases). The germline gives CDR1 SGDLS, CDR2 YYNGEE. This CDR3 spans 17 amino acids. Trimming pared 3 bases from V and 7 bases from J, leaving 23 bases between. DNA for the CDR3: TGTGCCAGCAGCGGCGCTCTGGACATGCCGTCTTTTAATGAGCAGTTCTTC. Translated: CASSGALDMPSFNEQFF.

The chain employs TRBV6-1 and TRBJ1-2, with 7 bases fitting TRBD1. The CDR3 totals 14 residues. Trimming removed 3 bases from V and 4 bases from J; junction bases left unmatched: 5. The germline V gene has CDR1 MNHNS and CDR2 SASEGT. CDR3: CASSETRQGYGYTF. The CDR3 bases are TGTGCCAGCAGTGAGACCAGACAGGGCTATGGCTACACCTTC.

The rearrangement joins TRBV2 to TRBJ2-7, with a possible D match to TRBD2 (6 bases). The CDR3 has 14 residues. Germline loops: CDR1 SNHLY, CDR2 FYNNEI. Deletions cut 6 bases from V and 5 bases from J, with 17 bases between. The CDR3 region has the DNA TGTGCCAGCAGCCCTAGACAGCGGGCCCACGAGCAGTACTTC. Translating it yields CASSPRQRAHEQYF.

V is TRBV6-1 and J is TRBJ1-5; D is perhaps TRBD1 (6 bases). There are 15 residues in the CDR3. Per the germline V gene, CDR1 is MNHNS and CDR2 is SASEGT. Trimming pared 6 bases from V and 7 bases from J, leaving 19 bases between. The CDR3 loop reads CASSAGVGDGQPQHF. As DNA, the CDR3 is TGTGCCAGCAGCGCAGGGGTAGGGGATGGGCAGCCCCAGCATTTT.

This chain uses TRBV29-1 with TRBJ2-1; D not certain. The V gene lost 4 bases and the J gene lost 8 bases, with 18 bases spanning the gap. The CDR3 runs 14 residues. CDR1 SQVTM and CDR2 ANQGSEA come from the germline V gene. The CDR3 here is CSVARSLTLDEQFF. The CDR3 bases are TGCAGCGTTGCTCGGTCCCTAACTTTGGATGAGCAGTTCTTC.

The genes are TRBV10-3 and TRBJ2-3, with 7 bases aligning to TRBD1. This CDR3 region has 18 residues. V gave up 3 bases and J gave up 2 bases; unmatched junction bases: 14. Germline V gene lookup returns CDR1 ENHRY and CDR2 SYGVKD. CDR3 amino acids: CAISDPTKTGKDTDTQYF. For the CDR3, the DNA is TGTGCCATCAGTGACCCGACTAAGACAGGGAAGGACACAGATACGCAGTATTTT.

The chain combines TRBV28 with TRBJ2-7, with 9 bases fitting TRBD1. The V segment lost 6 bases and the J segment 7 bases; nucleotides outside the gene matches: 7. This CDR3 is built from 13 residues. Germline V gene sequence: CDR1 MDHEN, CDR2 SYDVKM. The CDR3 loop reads CASSQGQGGEQYF. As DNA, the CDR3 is TGTGCCAGCAGCCAGGGACAGGGAGGTGAGCAGTACTTC.

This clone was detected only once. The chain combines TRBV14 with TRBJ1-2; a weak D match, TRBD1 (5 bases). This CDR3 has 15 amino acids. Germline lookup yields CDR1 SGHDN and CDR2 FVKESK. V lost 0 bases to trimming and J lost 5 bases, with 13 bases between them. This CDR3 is CASSQDRQGFYGYTF. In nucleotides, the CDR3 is TGTGCCAGCAGCCAAGATCGCCAGGGTTTTTATGGCTACACCTTC. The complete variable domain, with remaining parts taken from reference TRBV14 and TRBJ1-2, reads EAGVTQFPSHSVIEKGQTVTLRCDPISGHDNLYWYRRVMGKEIKFLLHFVKESKQDESGMPNNRFLAERTGGTYSTLKVQPAELEDSGVYFCASSQDRQGFYGYTFGSGTRLTVV.

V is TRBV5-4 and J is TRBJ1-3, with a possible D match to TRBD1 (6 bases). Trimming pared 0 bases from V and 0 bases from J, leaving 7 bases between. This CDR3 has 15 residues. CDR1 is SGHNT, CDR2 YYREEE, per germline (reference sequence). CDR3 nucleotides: TGTGCCAGCAGCTTGGGGACAGCCTCTGGAAACACCATATATTTT. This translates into CASSLGTASGNTIYF.

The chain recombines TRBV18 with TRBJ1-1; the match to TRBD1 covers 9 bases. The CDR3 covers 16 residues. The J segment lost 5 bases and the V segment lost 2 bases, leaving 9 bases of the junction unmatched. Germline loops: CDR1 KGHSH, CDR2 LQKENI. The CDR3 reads CASSPGTGLIGTEAFF. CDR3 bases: TGTGCCAGCTCACCAGGGACAGGGCTCATCGGGACTGAAGCTTTCTTT.

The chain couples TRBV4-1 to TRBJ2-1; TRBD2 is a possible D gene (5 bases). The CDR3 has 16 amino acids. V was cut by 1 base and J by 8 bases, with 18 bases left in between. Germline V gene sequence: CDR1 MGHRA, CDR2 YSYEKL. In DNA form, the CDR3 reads TGCGCCAGCAGCCAAGCGGTCGCGGAACCGGGGTATGAGCAGTTCTTC. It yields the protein CASSQAVAEPGYEQFF.

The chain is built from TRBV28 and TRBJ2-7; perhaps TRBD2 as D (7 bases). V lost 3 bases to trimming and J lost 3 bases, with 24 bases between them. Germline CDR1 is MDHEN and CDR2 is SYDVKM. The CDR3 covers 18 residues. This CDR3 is CASSFWPGEAGLHYEQYF. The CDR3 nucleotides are TGTGCCAGCAGTTTTTGGCCAGGGGAAGCGGGGCTCCACTACGAGCAGTACTTC. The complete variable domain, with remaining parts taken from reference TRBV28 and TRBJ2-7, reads DVKVTQSSRYLVKRTGEKVFLECVQDMDHENMFWYRQDPGLGLRLIYFSYDVKMKEKGDIPEGYSVSREKKERFSLILESASTNQTSMYLCASSFWPGEAGLHYEQYFGPGTRLTVT.

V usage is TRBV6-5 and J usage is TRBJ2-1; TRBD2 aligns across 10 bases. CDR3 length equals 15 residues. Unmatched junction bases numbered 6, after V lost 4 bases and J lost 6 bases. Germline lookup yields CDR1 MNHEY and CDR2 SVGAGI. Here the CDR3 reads CASSSAGGPLNEQFF. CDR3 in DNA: TGTGCCAGCAGTTCAGCGGGGGGGCCCCTCAATGAGCAGTTCTTC.

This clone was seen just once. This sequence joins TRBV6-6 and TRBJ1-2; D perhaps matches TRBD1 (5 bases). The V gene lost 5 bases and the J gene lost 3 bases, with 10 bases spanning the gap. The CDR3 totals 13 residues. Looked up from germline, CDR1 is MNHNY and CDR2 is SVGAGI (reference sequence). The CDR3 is CASSLGRDYGYTF. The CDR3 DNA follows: TGTGCCAGCAGTCTCGGCAGGGACTATGGCTACACCTTC.

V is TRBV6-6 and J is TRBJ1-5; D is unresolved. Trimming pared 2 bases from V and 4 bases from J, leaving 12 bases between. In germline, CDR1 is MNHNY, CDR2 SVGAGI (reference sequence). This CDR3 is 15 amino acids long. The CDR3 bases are TGTGCCAGCAGTTACGATTTTAGAGGAAATCAGCCCCAGCATTTT. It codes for CASSYDFRGNQPQHF.

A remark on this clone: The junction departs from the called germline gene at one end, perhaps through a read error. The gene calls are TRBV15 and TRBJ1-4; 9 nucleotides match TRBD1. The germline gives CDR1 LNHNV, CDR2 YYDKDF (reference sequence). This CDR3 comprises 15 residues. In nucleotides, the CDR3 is TGTGCCACCAGCCGAGAACAGGGGGCAGGCGAAAAACTGTTTTTT. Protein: CATSREQGAGEKLFF.